This TCR beta chain stems from a study of cytomegalovirus exposure and HLA in healthy donors (dated by TCRdb to about 2017). Regarding the research as a whole: An earlier analysis of several hundred of the donors reported about 280 Gb of sequence data and 100 million to 120 million unique TCR beta sequences obtained from some 170 million T cells. An early release that covered fewer than 750 HLA-typed donors contained about 300 gigabases of sequencing data and approximately 85 million unique TCR sequences. Among the roughly 400 genotyped donors, approximately 81% belonged to the genetic ancestry cluster associated with self-reported Caucasian donors. The study was designed to test whether signatures of past pathogen exposure could be identified by cataloging public T cell receptors. The study profiled the T cell repertoires of under 700 subjects by immunosequencing and related them to cytomegalovirus serostatus. Besides the first cohort of some 670 subjects, a separate validation cohort made up of some 110 different subjects was used. To predict cytomegalovirus infection status, the study brought together high-throughput TCR immunosequencing, statistical association of individual TCRs with disease status, and machine learning. A later analysis re-analyzed previously published TCR beta repertoires from hundreds of donors and added high-resolution HLA genotyping to study TCR occurrence patterns. Rather than drawing on any new phenotypic data, the later analysis identified candidate immune exposures from TCR beta sequences and the way those sequences occurred across donors. An earlier analysis of approximately 640 of the donors applied high-throughput TCR beta sequencing to assess whether each TCR beta V gene segment acted as functional or pseudogenic. Donor age, sex, ethnicity and CMV serostatus were collected together with the repertoire data. Genome-wide SNP genotypes for about 65% of the roughly 670 donors were used in a later genetic analysis, which treated that subset as a discovery cohort. Every discovery cohort repertoire had been produced on one sequencing platform. Class I and class II HLA loci were covered by the typing at four-digit resolution. Typing coverage varied by locus: about 620-640 donors for A, B, C, DRB1 and DQB1; approximately 500 for DQA1; over 600 for DPA1; around 450 for DPB1. Several DR-DQ haplotypes were treated as single units for association and clustering because of strong linkage in the cohort. Across approximately 420 genotyped donors of the cohort, an average of roughly 230,000 unique TCR beta nucleotide sequences per donor were sequenced, and 15% to 20% of those sequences were non-productive. Study-wide conclusions, independent of this receptor: Broadly in line with IMGT annotations, most TCR beta V segments showed up in productive rearrangements about 90% or about 30% of the time in an earlier analysis of 587 of the donors. Correlated functional status among segregating V segments might be attributable to linkage disequilibrium, but an unknown experimental factor could not be ruled out. The authors suggested that the approach could potentially be generalized to other disease states and immunological phenotypes. In a later analysis, some 18,000 TCR beta sequences were associated with specific HLA alleles at a false discovery rate of 0.05. In a later analysis, TCR association rates were found to vary across HLA loci, with the most associated TCRs seen for DRB1 alleles and the fewest for HLA-C alleles. A cluster of highly shared sequence variants was judged likely to represent a technical artifact of the sequencing pipeline. When HLA alleles, especially DR and DQ, strongly co-occurred, TCR associations were difficult to assign to individual alleles. Some IMGT-functional V segments, including TRBV6-2 and TRBV6-3, could not be distinguished by the 87-base-pair reads and were therefore excluded. A further reported finding was that TCR beta sequences accurately predicted the HLA-A and HLA-B alleles for most subjects in the first cohort. A later genetic analysis reported fewer N-insertions in productive TCRs among donors in an Asian-associated ancestry cluster than the roughly 700-donor mean. According to a later analysis, most CMV-associated TCR beta chains appeared to be HLA-restricted, and the HLA associations seemed to be driven largely by CMV exposure. In vitro tests confirmed that a few of the cytomegalovirus-associated TCR beta chains recognize cytomegalovirus antigens. A total of 164 TCR beta chains were listed by the study as associated with cytomegalovirus. A later analysis found that HLA-associated TCR beta chains were more clonally expanded and had lower generation probabilities than equally common non-associated chains. This cohort had only TCR beta chains sequenced, and the lack of alpha or paired-chain data limited which features could be detected. Because HLA typing was missing for some donors at each locus, association tests included only the typed subset. Because counts were too low, some 17 rarely observed V segments, including chromosome 9 orphons, were excluded from the earlier analysis of fewer than 650 of the donors. Most TCR sequences were observed very rarely across donors, whereas some public TCRs were present in many individuals. Cytomegalovirus status was reported to be diagnosed by the classifier with high specificity and sensitivity in both the original and validation cohorts. In a later analysis, several top co-occurrence clusters were reported to appear linked to parvovirus B19, influenza, CMV and Epstein-Barr virus. A later genetic analysis associated a missense DCLRE1C variant with V-gene and J-gene trimming of TCR beta chains, and an independent cohort replicated the association. The only immune exposure information available for the cohort was CMV serostatus. Presence/absence analyses assumed roughly uniform sequencing depth across donors, an assumption that may not hold.

Library method: the immunoSEQ multiplex PCR assay. For the multiplex PCR, a mixture combining 60 forward primers for TCR Vbeta segments and 13 reverse primers for TCR Jbeta segments was used. Amplification of the CDR3 region of rearranged TCR beta genes was performed with a multiplex PCR assay on genomic DNA. On the Illumina HiSeq System, the amplified TCR beta libraries were sequenced as 87-base-pair reads. As for the authors' bioinformatics: A later analysis counted approximately 76 million unique TCR beta chains across the 666 repertoires, and some 11 million of these chains were shared by at least two donors. Raw reads were error-corrected and collapsed into unique sequences by a nearest-neighbor algorithm in which closely related sequences were merged to remove PCR and sequencing errors. Alignment of CDR3 sequences to IMGT reference sequences was used to assign V, D and J gene segments. For a sequence to be retained, a match of at least six nucleotides was required to both a V gene segment and a J gene segment. Rearrangements were called productive when the CDR3 lacked stop codons and stayed in frame with V and J; all others were non-productive. CDR3 was defined according to IMGT convention as the region running from the second conserved V-encoded cysteine to the conserved J-encoded phenylalanine. The earlier analysis of about 590 of the donors excluded sequences that lacked an unambiguous match to a single V gene segment. In an earlier analysis of approximately 590 of the donors, V segments were called functional above 56.7% productive rearrangements and were called segregating when the between-donor standard deviation exceeded 5%. A statistical classification framework was built for diagnosing cytomegalovirus status from the catalog of TCR beta chain sequences. V and J gene assignment, in a later analysis, came from comparing TCR nucleotide sequences with IMGT/GENE-DB human TR gene sequences. In a later analysis, CDR3 sequences and most-parsimonious VDJ recombination scenarios were assigned using the TCRdist pipeline. In a later analysis, every TCR beta chain was defined by the combination of its CDR3 amino acid sequence and its V-gene family, and reads without a unique V-gene family were dropped. In a later analysis, nearly 600 highly shared, low-generation-probability nucleotide sequences were removed to address suspected cross-contamination and a sequencing artifact. In a later analysis, a clonal expansion index for each public chain was calculated from normalized within-repertoire ranks of inferred template counts. A later analysis computed generation probabilities with a VDJ recombination model fitted to out-of-frame rearrangements, and checked the results against IGoR. A later analysis scored TCR-TCR, TCR-HLA and TCR-CMV co-occurrence with hypergeometric tests, applying a repertoire-size bias correction to TCR pairs. To estimate false discovery rates, a later analysis permuted the HLA or CMV assignments 20 times. In a later analysis, co-occurring TCRs were grouped using DBSCAN, and TCRdist sequence similarity was added for clustering within HLA-allele-positive subsets. Co-occurrence clustering excluded repertoires with fewer than 30,000 or more than 120,000 public chains, plus five with anomalous nucleotide sharing. Not all clones reach the TCRdb copy of this immuneACCESS table, which keeps in-frame sequences only. Checked studies attribute under half of the gap to unresolved V genes and leave the rest unexplained. Clone size and V and J calls were adopted from that table, with D and trimming inferred from the DNA. The sample table contains fewer than 200,000 clones; only one count was recorded for about 77% of them. Roughly 3% of the sample is taken by the ten largest.

Remarks on this clone: The target of this receptor is not known. Base qualities are missing; no much larger clone stands one base away.

The cohort consisted of approximately 690 healthy bone marrow donors. At the time of sampling, every cohort member was nominally healthy, though immune exposures that went unrecorded were likely present. The donor was CMV seronegative and was included in the group of a few hundred seronegative cohort members. A peripheral blood sample was collected from each donor, and TCR beta sequencing was performed on peripheral blood mononuclear cells. Genomic DNA was extracted from the blood cell samples with the Qiagen DNeasy Blood Extraction Kit. The germline V gene encodes CDR1 SNHLY and CDR2 FYNNEI. Reading from cysteine to phenylalanine, the CDR3 counts 11 amino acids. Just CDR3 DNA is preserved here, 33 bases in frame from base 1. The germline ends are 8 bases apart after V is trimmed by 8 bases and J by 3 bases.

The chain is assembled from TRBV2 and TRBJ2-7; a confident D gene designation cannot be given. This clonotype was sampled from a female donor in good health and CMV-seronegative. The sequencing sample was made of PBMCs. The nucleotide sequence is TGTGCCAGCGGTAGGAGCTACGAGCAGTACTTC. This encodes CASGRSYEQYF.